The 5 T cell receptor beta chains below all came from one sample that was sequenced in a study of cytomegalovirus exposure and HLA in healthy donors (dated by TCRdb to the late 2010s). Receptor amplification or capture employed the immunoSEQ multiplex PCR assay. The multiplex PCR relied on a mix of 60 forward primers for TCR Vbeta segments and 13 reverse primers for TCR Jbeta segments. The table comes from immuneACCESS by way of TCRdb, which keeps in-frame sequences with V and J called. Part of the clones is missing from these tables; in studies checked, under half for an unresolved V gene and the rest for unknown reasons. This sample holds around 91,000 clones; around nine tenths were observed only once. 9% to 9.5% of the sample lies in the top ten. The sequenced material came from PBMCs. The source is a young man in good health and CMV-seropositive.

The chain combines TRBV6-1 with TRBJ2-1; the match to TRBD2 covers 10 bases. From germline, CDR1 is MNHNS and CDR2 SASEGT. This CDR3 has 15 amino acids. J gave up 0 bases and V 7 bases, and 3 bases lay outside the gene matches. The CDR3 is CASTPSGSSYNEQFF. DNA for the CDR3: TGTGCCAGCACCCCTAGCGGGAGCTCCTACAATGAGCAGTTCTTC.

This clone was counted between two and nine times. The chain couples TRBV14 to TRBJ1-4, with D possibly TRBD1 on 6 matching bases. Trimming removed 4 bases from V and 5 bases from J, with 14 bases in between. This CDR3 is built from 15 residues. In germline, CDR1 is SGHDN, CDR2 FVKESK. CDR3 region: CASSPNGQRNEKLFF. The CDR3 DNA reads TGTGCCAGCAGCCCAAACGGACAGCGAAATGAAAAACTGTTTTTT.

The J gene is TRBJ2-7, the V gene TRBV19, with 8 bases matching TRBD1. Germline values: CDR1 LNHDA, CDR2 SQIVND (reference sequence). This CDR3 is built from 15 residues. V was clipped by 6 bases and J by 3 bases; unmatched bases: 10. The CDR3 nucleotides read TGTGCCAGTAGCGCTACCGGGACAGGAGACTACGAGCAGTACTTC. This translates into CASSATGTGDYEQYF.

V and J are TRBV30 and TRBJ2-5; 10 bases match TRBD2. The J call may be wrong; the DNA end is better matched by TRBJ2-7. In germline, CDR1 is GTSNPN, CDR2 SVGIG (reference sequence). The CDR3 runs 14 residues. This CDR3 is CAWSLVLAGSEQYF. CDR3 in DNA: TGTGCCTGGAGCCTCGTACTAGCGGGATCCGAGCAGTACTTC.

This chain joins TRBV11-1 and TRBJ2-7; maybe TRBD1 (5 bases). Looked up from germline, CDR1 is SGHAT and CDR2 is FQDESV (reference sequence). The CDR3 consists of 13 residues. Deletions cut 2 bases from V and 6 bases from J, with 11 bases between. This CDR3 is CASSLIGASEQYF. CDR3 nucleotide sequence: TGTGCCAGCAGCTTAATAGGGGCATCCGAGCAGTACTTC.